This T cell receptor beta chain derives from a study of blood T cell repertoires in COVID-19. Study-wide background: Specimens from acute and convalescent COVID-19 originated in the United States, Italy and Spain. In each case, the material was cDNA or gDNA derived from T cells, B-cell-depleted T cells, or PBMCs.

It was during active infection that Seattle patients were enrolled and then longitudinally followed. V trimming: 5 bases; J trimming: 2 bases; junction bases outside the gene matches: 8. Per the germline V gene, CDR1 is SGHAT and CDR2 is FQNNGV. The CDR3 has 16 residues. Source study methods: Scientists estimated how many nucleated cells there were by amplifying reference gene primers. Assay used: immunoSEQ multiplex PCR; TCRdb lists only in-frame clones, some missing. V, J and clone size are those of that table, while D and trimming were read from the DNA. The table lists about 370,000 clones, around 87% of them singletons, with 8% to 13% in the top ten.

The V gene is TRBV11-2, the J gene TRBJ1-5; TRBD1 agrees at 8 bases. The sequence derives from a woman in her twenties or thirties with COVID-19, enrolled during active disease. Sequences were obtained from peripheral blood. The CDR3 sequence: CASSQRTGYRNQPQHF. In nucleotides, the CDR3 is TGTGCCAGCAGCCAAAGGACAGGGTATCGCAATCAGCCCCAGCATTTT.